These T cell receptor beta chains were read from a single sample in a study of blood T cell repertoires in COVID-19. The assay was immunoSEQ multiplex PCR, and TCRdb's table has in-frame clones only and misses some. This sample has roughly 330,000 clones, with 88% found just once. The sample taken for sequencing was PBMCs or T cells enriched from blood (not recorded which). The origin of the receptors is a man aged 25 to 45 who had recovered from COVID-19. The CDR3 runs from the conserved cysteine through the conserved F or W. The order of the fields is CDR3 DNA, CDR3 protein, clone size, D gene, V gene, J gene. D genes are given only for firm matches. Size tells how often a clone was seen (once, few, many) or the class of an expanded clone, and some rows leave it out.

CDR3nt: TGTGCCTGGAAGGGGGAGATTCGAGAAAAACTGTTTTTT
CDR3aa: CAWKGEIREKLFF
abundance: .
d_gene: .
v_gene: TRBV30
j_gene: TRBJ1-4

CDR3nt: TGTGCCAGTAGTATAGCGGGGACAGGGTCCTACGAGCAGTACTTC
CDR3aa: CASSIAGTGSYEQYF
abundance: .
d_gene: TRBD1
v_gene: TRBV19
j_gene: TRBJ2-7

CDR3nt: TGCGCCAGCAGCCAAGCCCTAGGGGCCATGGAGCAGTACTTC
CDR3aa: CASSQALGAMEQYF
abundance: .
d_gene: .
v_gene: TRBV4-1
j_gene: TRBJ2-7

CDR3nt: TGCGCCAGCAGCCAAGATCTGGGCCAGGGGGCCACAGATACGCAGTATTTT
CDR3aa: CASSQDLGQGATDTQYF
abundance: .
d_gene: TRBD1
v_gene: TRBV4-1
j_gene: TRBJ2-3

CDR3nt: TGTGCCAGCAGTGGACATGGGGTGGCCGGAAACACCATATATTTT
CDR3aa: CASSGHGVAGNTIYF
abundance: .
d_gene: .
v_gene: TRBV7-9
j_gene: TRBJ1-3

CDR3nt: TGTGCCAGCAGTGAAATACAGGGGTCTGGGGCCAACGTCCTGACTTTC
CDR3aa: CASSEIQGSGANVLTF
abundance: .
d_gene: TRBD1
v_gene: TRBV2
j_gene: TRBJ2-6

CDR3nt: TGTGCCATCAGCACAGGGTCTACTTCACCCCTCCACTTT
CDR3aa: CAISTGSTSPLHF
abundance: .
d_gene: .
v_gene: TRBV10-3
j_gene: TRBJ1-6

CDR3nt: TGTGCCAGCAGTTCCCGGGTAGCGGTCACCTCCTACAATGAGCAGTTCTTC
CDR3aa: CASSSRVAVTSYNEQFF
abundance: .
d_gene: .
v_gene: TRBV27
j_gene: TRBJ2-1

CDR3nt: TGTGCCAGCAGCTTAGGACCGAGGACAGGGAACACTGAAGCTTTCTTT
CDR3aa: CASSLGPRTGNTEAFF
abundance: .
d_gene: TRBD1
v_gene: TRBV11-3
j_gene: TRBJ1-1

CDR3nt: TGTGCCACCAGCAGAGATGGGGGGGCAACTAATGAAAAACTGTTTTTT
CDR3aa: CATSRDGGATNEKLFF
abundance: .
d_gene: .
v_gene: TRBV15
j_gene: TRBJ1-4

CDR3nt: TGTGCCAGTAGTTTCCAGGGTCAGCCCCAGCATTTT
CDR3aa: CASSFQGQPQHF
abundance: .
d_gene: .
v_gene: TRBV19
j_gene: TRBJ1-5

CDR3nt: TGTGCCAGTAGTATAGCCCGGGACAGGGTAAACGAGCAGTACTTC
CDR3aa: CASSIARDRVNEQYF
abundance: .
d_gene: TRBD1
v_gene: TRBV19
j_gene: TRBJ2-7

CDR3nt: TGCGCCAGCAGCTTTCAATGGGACACCCAAGAGACCCAGTACTTC
CDR3aa: CASSFQWDTQETQYF
abundance: .
d_gene: .
v_gene: TRBV5-1
j_gene: TRBJ2-5

CDR3nt: TGCGCCAGCAGTAGGGGACTAGCGGACTACAATGAGCAGTTCTTC
CDR3aa: CASSRGLADYNEQFF
abundance: once
d_gene: TRBD2
v_gene: TRBV5-1
j_gene: TRBJ2-1

CDR3nt: TGTGCCAGCAGCTTGAGGCCAGGGGGGCAAGAGACCCAGTACTTC
CDR3aa: CASSLRPGGQETQYF
abundance: .
d_gene: .
v_gene: TRBV5-4
j_gene: TRBJ2-5

CDR3nt: TGTGCCTGGAGTGTAGGTACGGGCGAGCAGTACTTC
CDR3aa: CAWSVGTGEQYF
abundance: .
d_gene: .
v_gene: TRBV30
j_gene: TRBJ2-7

CDR3nt: TGTGCCAGCAGAAATTACAGGGGGGGTGGCTACACCTTC
CDR3aa: CASRNYRGGGYTF
abundance: .
d_gene: .
v_gene: TRBV21-1
j_gene: TRBJ1-2

CDR3nt: TGTGCCAGCAGCTCCGTCCGACAGGGGGGCCTACAAGAGACCCAGTACTTC
CDR3aa: CASSSVRQGGLQETQYF
abundance: .
d_gene: TRBD1
v_gene: TRBV7-9
j_gene: TRBJ2-5

CDR3nt: TGTGCCAGCAGCTTGAGGTGGGGGGAAAACATTCAGTACTTC
CDR3aa: CASSLRWGENIQYF
abundance: .
d_gene: .
v_gene: TRBV7-9
j_gene: TRBJ2-4

CDR3nt: TGTGCCAGTAGTTCGAGAGGGGGTGGGAATGAGCAGTTCTTC
CDR3aa: CASSSRGGGNEQFF
abundance: .
d_gene: .
v_gene: TRBV19
j_gene: TRBJ2-1

CDR3nt: TGTGCCAGCAGCCCTCTACTAGCGGGGGGCCAGAGCACAGATACGCAGTATTTT
CDR3aa: CASSPLLAGGQSTDTQYF
abundance: .
d_gene: TRBD2
v_gene: TRBV4-2
j_gene: TRBJ2-3

CDR3nt: TGCGCCAGCTGTCTCAACCCTAAATACAATGAGCAGTTCTTC
CDR3aa: CASCLNPKYNEQFF
abundance: .
d_gene: .
v_gene: TRBV10-2
j_gene: TRBJ2-1

CDR3nt: TGTGCCAGCAGTTTAAAGCCAGGGTACACAGATACGCAGTATTTT
CDR3aa: CASSLKPGYTDTQYF
abundance: .
d_gene: .
v_gene: TRBV28
j_gene: TRBJ2-3

CDR3nt: TGTGCCAGCAGCAGACAGGGGAACACTGAAGCTTTCTTT
CDR3aa: CASSRQGNTEAFF
abundance: once
d_gene: TRBD1
v_gene: TRBV9
j_gene: TRBJ1-1

CDR3nt: TGTGCCTGGAAACGGATACGACAGGGGTTGGGTGGCTACACCTTC
CDR3aa: CAWKRIRQGLGGYTF
abundance: .
d_gene: TRBD1
v_gene: TRBV30
j_gene: TRBJ1-2

CDR3nt: TGTGCCAGCAGCGCCTCTTGGACAGGGAGCACAGATACGCAGTATTTT
CDR3aa: CASSASWTGSTDTQYF
abundance: .
d_gene: TRBD1
v_gene: TRBV7-9
j_gene: TRBJ2-3

CDR3nt: TGTGCCAGCAGCCCTAGCGGGGGGGTACACAATGAGCAGTTCTTC
CDR3aa: CASSPSGGVHNEQFF
abundance: .
d_gene: TRBD2
v_gene: TRBV3-1/TRBV3-2
j_gene: TRBJ2-1

CDR3nt: TGTGCCAGCAGCAGAACGACAGGGGAGGGGGAGACCCAGTACTTC
CDR3aa: CASSRTTGEGETQYF
abundance: .
d_gene: .
v_gene: TRBV11-2
j_gene: TRBJ2-5

CDR3nt: TGTGCCAGCCGCACCCCGCCAGATACATTGCAGTATTTT
CDR3aa: CASRTPPDTLQYF
abundance: .
d_gene: .
v_gene: TRBV28
j_gene: TRBJ2-3

CDR3nt: TGTGCCAGCAGAGACGCGAGCGCCAATAAAAATTCACCCCTCCACTTT
CDR3aa: CASRDASANKNSPLHF
abundance: .
d_gene: .
v_gene: TRBV5-6
j_gene: TRBJ1-6

CDR3nt: TGTGCCAGCACTCCAGGGATCTCTGGAAACACCATATATTTT
CDR3aa: CASTPGISGNTIYF
abundance: .
d_gene: .
v_gene: TRBV6-1
j_gene: TRBJ1-3

CDR3nt: TGTGCCAGCAGTCCCGACCGGGACAATGAGCAGTTCTTC
CDR3aa: CASSPDRDNEQFF
abundance: .
d_gene: .
v_gene: TRBV28
j_gene: TRBJ2-1

CDR3nt: TGCGCCAGCAGCTCCCTAGCGGGGGGTAACACCGGGGAGCTGTTTTTT
CDR3aa: CASSSLAGGNTGELFF
abundance: .
d_gene: TRBD2
v_gene: TRBV5-1
j_gene: TRBJ2-2

CDR3nt: TGCGCCAGCAGTTTTGCGGGACAGGGAGAGACCCAGTACTTC
CDR3aa: CASSFAGQGETQYF
abundance: .
d_gene: TRBD1
v_gene: TRBV5-1
j_gene: TRBJ2-5

CDR3nt: TGTGCCAGCAGTTATACCAGACTAGCGGGGATCTCAGATACGCAGTATTTT
CDR3aa: CASSYTRLAGISDTQYF
abundance: .
d_gene: TRBD2
v_gene: TRBV6-2/TRBV6-3
j_gene: TRBJ2-3

CDR3nt: TGTGCCACCAGTGACTACGGACAAAAAGGCTACAATGAGCAGTTCTTC
CDR3aa: CATSDYGQKGYNEQFF
abundance: .
d_gene: .
v_gene: TRBV24-1
j_gene: TRBJ2-1

CDR3nt: TGTGCCAGCAGTGACGGGACAGGGGGCGCGGATACGCAGTATTTT
CDR3aa: CASSDGTGGADTQYF
abundance: .
d_gene: TRBD1
v_gene: TRBV6-4
j_gene: TRBJ2-3

CDR3nt: TGTGCCAGCGGCCACCGGGACAGTAATGAAAAACTGTTTTTT
CDR3aa: CASGHRDSNEKLFF
abundance: .
d_gene: TRBD1
v_gene: TRBV5-4
j_gene: TRBJ1-4

CDR3nt: TGTGCCAGCAGTTACTCAGGAGGGTATAATTCACCCCTCCACTTT
CDR3aa: CASSYSGGYNSPLHF
abundance: .
d_gene: .
v_gene: TRBV6-5
j_gene: TRBJ1-6

CDR3nt: TGTGCCAGCACAGCTCAAGGGGATTCACCCCTCCACTTT
CDR3aa: CASTAQGDSPLHF
abundance: once
d_gene: .
v_gene: TRBV2
j_gene: TRBJ1-6

CDR3nt: TGTGCCAGCAGCTTTGGGACAGGGGGTGAGGGCACTGAAGCTTTCTTT
CDR3aa: CASSFGTGGEGTEAFF
abundance: few
d_gene: TRBD1
v_gene: TRBV5-5
j_gene: TRBJ1-1

CDR3nt: TGCGCCAGCAGTCTCGACACCGTCGAAGCTTTCTTT
CDR3aa: CASSLDTVEAFF
abundance: .
d_gene: .
v_gene: TRBV5-1
j_gene: TRBJ1-1

CDR3nt: TGTGCCAGCAGCTTGGCGGATCTAGGGGGCACAGATACGCAGTATTTT
CDR3aa: CASSLADLGGTDTQYF
abundance: .
d_gene: .
v_gene: TRBV5-4
j_gene: TRBJ2-3

CDR3nt: TGCAGCGTTTCAGGGACAGGGCTCACTGAAGCTTTCTTT
CDR3aa: CSVSGTGLTEAFF
abundance: .
d_gene: TRBD1
v_gene: TRBV29-1
j_gene: TRBJ1-1

CDR3nt: TGTGCCAGCAGCGTAGCCCAGCGGGGGGGCCCCACCGGGGAGCTGTTTTTT
CDR3aa: CASSVAQRGGPTGELFF
abundance: .
d_gene: TRBD2
v_gene: TRBV9
j_gene: TRBJ2-2

CDR3nt: TGTGCCAGCAGTGTGGGACAGGGCCTAATTGAAAAACTGTTTTTT
CDR3aa: CASSVGQGLIEKLFF
abundance: .
d_gene: TRBD1
v_gene: TRBV2
j_gene: TRBJ1-4

CDR3nt: TGTGCCAGCAGAAGACAGAACACTGAAGCTTTCTTT
CDR3aa: CASRRQNTEAFF
abundance: .
d_gene: .
v_gene: TRBV6-5
j_gene: TRBJ1-1

CDR3nt: TGTGCCAGTACCCCTGGGCAGTCTGAGTGGGGCTACACCTTC
CDR3aa: CASTPGQSEWGYTF
abundance: .
d_gene: .
v_gene: TRBV19
j_gene: TRBJ1-2

CDR3nt: TGTGCCAGCAGTTTAGGGGGACAGGGGCTGTTTTTT
CDR3aa: CASSLGGQGLFF
abundance: .
d_gene: TRBD1
v_gene: TRBV28
j_gene: TRBJ1-4

CDR3nt: TGTGCCAGCAGCTTGGGGGACAGGGCAATAAATGAAAAACTGTTTTTT
CDR3aa: CASSLGDRAINEKLFF
abundance: .
d_gene: TRBD1
v_gene: TRBV5-8
j_gene: TRBJ1-4

CDR3nt: TGTGCCACCAGCAGAGATCGGGTGGTGTATGGCTACACCTTC
CDR3aa: CATSRDRVVYGYTF
abundance: .
d_gene: .
v_gene: TRBV15
j_gene: TRBJ1-2

CDR3nt: TGTGCCTGGAGTATCCCCGGGGGGCTAGAGACCCAGTACTTC
CDR3aa: CAWSIPGGLETQYF
abundance: .
d_gene: .
v_gene: TRBV30
j_gene: TRBJ2-5

CDR3nt: TGTGCCAGCAGCCCAAGTGAGGACTATGGCTACACCTTC
CDR3aa: CASSPSEDYGYTF
abundance: once
d_gene: .
v_gene: TRBV5-4
j_gene: TRBJ1-2

CDR3nt: TGTGCCAGCAGTCCAGGAGGGAGGGAAAAACTGTTTTTT
CDR3aa: CASSPGGREKLFF
abundance: .
d_gene: .
v_gene: TRBV28
j_gene: TRBJ1-4

CDR3nt: TGTGCCAGCAGTTACCCAGGGGGCTATGGCTACACCTTC
CDR3aa: CASSYPGGYGYTF
abundance: .
d_gene: TRBD1
v_gene: TRBV6-5
j_gene: TRBJ1-2

CDR3nt: TGTGCCAGCAGGCAGAGGAGCCACGAGCAGTACTTC
CDR3aa: CASRQRSHEQYF
abundance: .
d_gene: .
v_gene: TRBV6-5
j_gene: TRBJ2-7